The next 28 T cell receptor beta chains were all read from a single sample in a study of cytomegalovirus exposure and HLA in healthy donors (dated by TCRdb to the late 2010s). Libraries were built with the immunoSEQ multiplex PCR assay. The multiplex PCR relied on a mix of 60 forward primers for TCR Vbeta segments and 13 reverse primers for TCR Jbeta segments. Imported from immuneACCESS, the table was reduced by TCRdb to in-frame sequences with V and J called. These copies leave out some clones; in studies compared against another copy, an unresolved V gene accounts for under half, and the cause of the remainder is not known. This specimen's table enumerates fewer than 95,000 clones. The ten top clones hold 4.5% to 6.5% of the sample. Sequenced input: PBMCs. The receptor source for this set is a woman aged 40 to 50 in good health and CMV-seropositive.

The chain carries TRBV5-6 and TRBJ2-5, with 7 bases identical to TRBD2. Gene TRBJ2-7 matches the end of the DNA better, so the J call may be wrong. The germline V gene encodes CDR1 SGHDT and CDR2 YYEEEE. The CDR3 has 16 amino acids. The CDR3, as DNA: TGTGCCAGCACCCTCCCCCCCGGCGGGAGTGACGACGAGCAGTACTTC. Amino acids: CASTLPPGGSDDEQYF.

The chain is built from TRBV30 and TRBJ1-2; 9 positions match TRBD1. Germline-derived CDR1 and CDR2 are GTSNPN and SVGIG (reference sequence). The CDR3 length is 11 residues. Trimming at V came to 5 bases and at J to 7 bases, leaving 2 bases not matched to a gene. In DNA, the CDR3 is TGTGCCTGGGGGACAGGGAGTGGCTACACCTTC. Its protein product is CAWGTGSGYTF.

The chain links TRBV18 to TRBJ1-1; D uncertain. The V gene's germline CDR1 is KGHSH and CDR2 LQKENI. V dropped 5 bases and J dropped 3 bases, with 16 bases sitting between them. This CDR3 contains 15 residues. The CDR3 here is CASSTSTGGDTEAFF. The CDR3 bases are TGTGCCAGCTCAACCTCCACGGGAGGAGACACTGAAGCTTTCTTT.

This chain links TRBV6-1 with TRBJ1-3; TRBD1 matches 8 bases. The CDR3 is made up of 14 amino acids. Germline V CDR1 and CDR2: MNHNS, SASEGT. Trimming took 4 bases from V and 4 from J; bases not matched to a gene: 3. The CDR3 loop reads CASSGTGIGNTIYF. DNA of the CDR3: TGTGCCAGCAGTGGGACAGGGATCGGAAACACCATATATTTT.

The gene calls are TRBV10-1 and TRBJ1-5; 9 bases are shared with TRBD1. The CDR3 consists of 17 residues. The junction had 7 bases not matched to a gene; V was cut back by 0 bases and J by 4 bases. The V gene's germline CDR1 is WNHNN and CDR2 SYGVQD (reference sequence). The CDR3 here is CASSESRQGGLNQPQHF. CDR3 in DNA: TGCGCCAGCAGTGAGTCGAGACAGGGGGGCTTGAATCAGCCCCAGCATTTT.

The rearrangement joins TRBV9 to TRBJ2-3, with 9 bases identical to TRBD2. This CDR3 has 16 residues. V trimming: 0 bases; J trimming: 7 bases; junction bases outside the gene matches: 9. CDR1 is SGDLS, CDR2 YYNGEE, per germline. The DNA for the CDR3 is TGTGCCAGCAGCGTAGCTTTGGGACTAGCCGTCCATACGCAGTATTTT. Its translation: CASSVALGLAVHTQYF.

The chain has TRBV27 and TRBJ2-2; 8 positions match TRBD2. Germline V CDR1 and CDR2: MNHEY, SMNVEV (reference sequence). The CDR3 is 14 residues long. V trimming: 6 bases; J trimming: 4 bases; junction bases outside the gene matches: 4. For the CDR3, the DNA is TGTGCCAGCAGATTAAGCGGGGGCACCGGGGAGCTGTTTTTT. Encoded protein: CASRLSGGTGELFF.

V gene TRBV7-3 combines with J gene TRBJ2-7; 8 nucleotides agree with TRBD2. The germline gives CDR1 SGHTA, CDR2 FQGTGA. V was pared by 1 base and J by 6 bases, with 8 bases of the junction left unmatched. This CDR3 is 15 amino acids long. CDR3 DNA: TGTGCCAGCAGCTTAAACCCAGCGGGAGAGGTCGAGCAGTACTTC. Encoded protein: CASSLNPAGEVEQYF.

The chain combines TRBV6-6 with TRBJ2-7; a weak D match, TRBD1 (5 bases). CDR3 length: 14 amino acids. V was cut by 4 bases and J by 2 bases, with 12 bases left in between. The germline CDR1 and CDR2 sequences are MNHNY and SVGAGI (reference sequence). For the CDR3, the DNA is TGTGCCAGCAGTTTCTTGACAGTCACCTACGAGCAGTACTTC. Translated, it gives CASSFLTVTYEQYF.

The rearrangement links TRBV18 to TRBJ1-2; D not certain. In germline, CDR1 is KGHSH, CDR2 LQKENI. This CDR3 is built from 14 residues. The V gene lost 5 bases and the J gene lost 4 bases, with 14 bases spanning the gap. The CDR3 nucleotides read TGTGCCAGCTCAAGGACGAGGGATACCTATGGCTACACCTTC. Protein sequence: CASSRTRDTYGYTF.

This chain uses TRBV29-1 with TRBJ2-6, with 8 bases matching TRBD2. The CDR3 extends over 16 amino acids. Trimming took 6 bases from V and 0 from J; bases not matched to a gene: 7. From germline, CDR1 is SQVTM and CDR2 ANQGSEA. Here the CDR3 reads CSVTSGDFSGANVLTF. For the CDR3, the DNA is TGCAGCGTCACTAGCGGCGATTTCTCTGGGGCCAACGTCCTGACTTTC.

The chain carries TRBV19 and TRBJ1-5; the match to TRBD1 covers 8 bases. The CDR3 has 15 amino acids. V was clipped by 2 bases and J by 4 bases; unmatched bases: 4. The germline CDR1 and CDR2 sequences are LNHDA and SQIVND (reference sequence). The CDR3 protein is CASSIIGTGNQPQHF. The DNA of the CDR3 is TGTGCCAGTAGTATAATCGGGACAGGAAATCAGCCCCAGCATTTT.

This chain links TRBV4-2 with TRBJ2-3, with TRBD2 matching over 8 bases. The CDR3 is 15 amino acids. The V segment lost 2 bases and the J segment 3 bases; nucleotides outside the gene matches: 4. Per the germline V gene, CDR1 is LGHNA and CDR2 is YNFKEQ. CDR3 nucleotides: TGTGCCAGCAGCCAAACGGGGGGGCGGACAGATACGCAGTATTTT. Residues: CASSQTGGRTDTQYF.

The V and J genes are TRBV28 and TRBJ2-7, with TRBD2 as a possible D gene (5 bases). The CDR3 spans 17 residues. Germline V gene sequence: CDR1 MDHEN, CDR2 SYDVKM. Trimming removed 5 bases at V and 3 bases at J, with 23 bases between. The CDR3 region has the DNA TGTGCCAGCAGTCCAAAGGACTTCTCACTCTCAAACTACGAGCAGTACTTC. Protein product: CASSPKDFSLSNYEQYF.

J is TRBJ1-2 and V is TRBV10-3; 7 nucleotides line up with TRBD1. V gave up 0 bases and J gave up 2 bases; unmatched junction bases: 6. Germline CDR1 is ENHRY and CDR2 is SYGVKD. The CDR3 length is 16 residues. CDR3 residues: CAISESVWGQNYGYTF. CDR3 nucleotide sequence: TGTGCCATCAGTGAGTCCGTCTGGGGACAGAACTATGGCTACACCTTC.

J is TRBJ2-4 and V is TRBV9; D not resolved. The V end was cut by 0 bases, the J end by 7 bases, with 8 bases between. CDR1 and CDR2 (germline): SGDLS, YYNGEE. This CDR3 is built from 13 residues. The CDR3 sequence is CASSVVPSNIQYF. The CDR3 region has the DNA TGTGCCAGCAGCGTAGTCCCCAGTAACATTCAGTACTTC.

The gene calls are TRBV19 and TRBJ2-3; D unresolved. Germline values: CDR1 LNHDA, CDR2 SQIVND (reference sequence). Trimming took 6 bases from V and 0 from J, leaving 10 bases between them. The length of the CDR3 is 14 residues. In DNA form, the CDR3 reads TGTGCCAGTAGCGTTGGCCTTAGCACAGATACGCAGTATTTT. This translates into CASSVGLSTDTQYF.

The chain uses TRBV14 and TRBJ2-3; no clear D gene. With 0 bases removed from V and 4 bases from J, the gap between germline ends came to 11 bases. There are 15 residues in the CDR3. CDR1 and CDR2 (germline): SGHDN, FVKESK. DNA for the CDR3: TGTGCCAGCAGCCAAGATCTTCCAGGCGCAGATACGCAGTATTTT. Its protein is CASSQDLPGADTQYF.

This chain joins TRBV12-5 and TRBJ2-7; D might be TRBD1 (6 bases). V was pared by 6 bases and J by 6 bases, with 15 bases between. Germline V gene lookup returns CDR1 LGHNT and CDR2 FRNRAP. The CDR3 length is 13 residues. DNA of the CDR3: TGTGCTAGTGGCCTCCCTGGGGGCGGCGAGCAGTACTTC. Translating it yields CASGLPGGGEQYF.

This sequence joins TRBV29-1 and TRBJ2-3; 7 nucleotides match TRBD1. The CDR3 totals 14 residues. J lost 2 bases, V lost 7 bases, and 9 bases had no gene match. CDR1 and CDR2 (germline): SQVTM, ANQGSEA. In DNA form, the CDR3 reads TGCAGCGCCTCGGGACAGACCTCCACAGATACGCAGTATTTT. This sequence encodes CSASGQTSTDTQYF.

The J gene is TRBJ2-2, the V gene TRBV5-6, with 7 bases aligning to TRBD1. This CDR3 spans 14 amino acids. V lost 2 bases to trimming and J lost 5 bases; unmatched junction nucleotides: 3. Germline values: CDR1 SGHDT, CDR2 YYEEEE. Written as DNA, the CDR3 is TGTGCCAGCAGCTTACTGGACAGGACCGGGGAGCTGTTTTTT. It codes for CASSLLDRTGELFF.

As concerns this clone: An end of the junction differs from the germline gene, which may be a read error. The chain is built from TRBV6-5 and TRBJ2-7; 10 bases match TRBD1. CDR3 length equals 14 residues. CDR1 is MNHEY and CDR2 is SVGAGI in the germline V gene. The CDR3 DNA follows: TGTGCCGGCAGATCGGACAGGGGGAGGAACGAGCAGTACTTC. The encoded protein is CAGRSDRGRNEQYF.

This sequence joins TRBV4-1 and TRBJ1-2; D uncertain. Germline assignment: CDR1 MGHRA and CDR2 YSYEKL. V was shortened by 0 bases and J by 8 bases, with 28 bases between the two germline ends. The CDR3 covers 19 residues. The CDR3 is CASSQEFKRIGWKLQGYTF. CDR3 in DNA: TGCGCCAGCAGCCAAGAGTTTAAAAGAATAGGATGGAAACTACAAGGCTACACCTTC.

The chain carries TRBV19 and TRBJ2-7; TRBD2 matches 8 bases. V was clipped by 5 bases and J by 1 base; unmatched bases: 7. The V gene's germline CDR1 is LNHDA and CDR2 SQIVND (reference sequence). This CDR3 has 15 residues. The CDR3 nucleotides read TGTGCCAGTAGTCTCCCCGGGACTAGTTCCTACGAGCAGTACTTC. It is translated as CASSLPGTSSYEQYF.

The chain joins TRBV4-3 to TRBJ2-1; 8 bases line up with TRBD2. Trimming took 1 base from V and 4 from J; bases not matched to a gene: 3. This CDR3 comprises 15 residues. Germline CDR1 reads LGHNA; CDR2 reads YSLEER. The CDR3, as DNA: TGCGCCAGCAGCCAAGCGGGGGGGAGATACAATGAGCAGTTCTTC. Translating it yields CASSQAGGRYNEQFF.

The genes are TRBV7-6 and TRBJ2-5; D unclear. The length of the CDR3 is 15 residues. The V gene's germline CDR1 is SGHVS and CDR2 FNYEAQ. Trimming left V 0 bases short and J 1 base short, with 9 bases between. CDR3 sequence reads: CASSLASASQETQYF. CDR3 bases: TGTGCCAGCAGCTTAGCCTCAGCGAGCCAAGAGACCCAGTACTTC.

The CDR3 DNA sequence: TGTGCCAGCAGCCCGGGGACAGGGAAGTATTTCACTAATGAAAAACTGTTTTTT. As protein: CASSPGTGKYFTNEKLFF. This sequence joins TRBV5-6 and TRBJ1-4; 9 bases match TRBD1. CDR3 length equals 18 residues. Trimming at V came to 4 bases and at J to 2 bases, leaving 12 bases not matched to a gene. The germline CDR1 and CDR2 sequences are SGHDT and YYEEEE.

This chain links TRBV6-4 with TRBJ2-3; the match to TRBD2 covers 11 bases. The germline V gene has CDR1 MRHNA and CDR2 SNTAGT. Germline trimming cut 2 bases from V and 4 bases from J; bases unmatched to any gene: 5. This CDR3 region has 16 residues. The CDR3 bases are TGTGCCAGCAGTGACGCGTCTAGCGGGGGGCCAGATACGCAGTATTTT. The encoded protein is CASSDASSGGPDTQYF.